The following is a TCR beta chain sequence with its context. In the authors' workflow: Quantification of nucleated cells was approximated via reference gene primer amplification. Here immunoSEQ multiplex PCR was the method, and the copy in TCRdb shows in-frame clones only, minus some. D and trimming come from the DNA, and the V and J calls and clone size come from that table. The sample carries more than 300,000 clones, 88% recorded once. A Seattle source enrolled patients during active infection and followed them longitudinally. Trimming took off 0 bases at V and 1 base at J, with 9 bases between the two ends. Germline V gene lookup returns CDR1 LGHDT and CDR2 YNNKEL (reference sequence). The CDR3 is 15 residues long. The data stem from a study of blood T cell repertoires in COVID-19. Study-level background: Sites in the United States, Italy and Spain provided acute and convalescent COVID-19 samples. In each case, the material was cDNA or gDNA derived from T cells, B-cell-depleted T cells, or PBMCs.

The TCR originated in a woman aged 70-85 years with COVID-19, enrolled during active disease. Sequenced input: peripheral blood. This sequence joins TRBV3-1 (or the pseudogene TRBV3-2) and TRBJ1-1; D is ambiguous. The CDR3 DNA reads TGTGCCAGCAGCCAAGATCTCGGAGAGAACACTGAAGCTTTCTTT. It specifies CASSQDLGENTEAFF.